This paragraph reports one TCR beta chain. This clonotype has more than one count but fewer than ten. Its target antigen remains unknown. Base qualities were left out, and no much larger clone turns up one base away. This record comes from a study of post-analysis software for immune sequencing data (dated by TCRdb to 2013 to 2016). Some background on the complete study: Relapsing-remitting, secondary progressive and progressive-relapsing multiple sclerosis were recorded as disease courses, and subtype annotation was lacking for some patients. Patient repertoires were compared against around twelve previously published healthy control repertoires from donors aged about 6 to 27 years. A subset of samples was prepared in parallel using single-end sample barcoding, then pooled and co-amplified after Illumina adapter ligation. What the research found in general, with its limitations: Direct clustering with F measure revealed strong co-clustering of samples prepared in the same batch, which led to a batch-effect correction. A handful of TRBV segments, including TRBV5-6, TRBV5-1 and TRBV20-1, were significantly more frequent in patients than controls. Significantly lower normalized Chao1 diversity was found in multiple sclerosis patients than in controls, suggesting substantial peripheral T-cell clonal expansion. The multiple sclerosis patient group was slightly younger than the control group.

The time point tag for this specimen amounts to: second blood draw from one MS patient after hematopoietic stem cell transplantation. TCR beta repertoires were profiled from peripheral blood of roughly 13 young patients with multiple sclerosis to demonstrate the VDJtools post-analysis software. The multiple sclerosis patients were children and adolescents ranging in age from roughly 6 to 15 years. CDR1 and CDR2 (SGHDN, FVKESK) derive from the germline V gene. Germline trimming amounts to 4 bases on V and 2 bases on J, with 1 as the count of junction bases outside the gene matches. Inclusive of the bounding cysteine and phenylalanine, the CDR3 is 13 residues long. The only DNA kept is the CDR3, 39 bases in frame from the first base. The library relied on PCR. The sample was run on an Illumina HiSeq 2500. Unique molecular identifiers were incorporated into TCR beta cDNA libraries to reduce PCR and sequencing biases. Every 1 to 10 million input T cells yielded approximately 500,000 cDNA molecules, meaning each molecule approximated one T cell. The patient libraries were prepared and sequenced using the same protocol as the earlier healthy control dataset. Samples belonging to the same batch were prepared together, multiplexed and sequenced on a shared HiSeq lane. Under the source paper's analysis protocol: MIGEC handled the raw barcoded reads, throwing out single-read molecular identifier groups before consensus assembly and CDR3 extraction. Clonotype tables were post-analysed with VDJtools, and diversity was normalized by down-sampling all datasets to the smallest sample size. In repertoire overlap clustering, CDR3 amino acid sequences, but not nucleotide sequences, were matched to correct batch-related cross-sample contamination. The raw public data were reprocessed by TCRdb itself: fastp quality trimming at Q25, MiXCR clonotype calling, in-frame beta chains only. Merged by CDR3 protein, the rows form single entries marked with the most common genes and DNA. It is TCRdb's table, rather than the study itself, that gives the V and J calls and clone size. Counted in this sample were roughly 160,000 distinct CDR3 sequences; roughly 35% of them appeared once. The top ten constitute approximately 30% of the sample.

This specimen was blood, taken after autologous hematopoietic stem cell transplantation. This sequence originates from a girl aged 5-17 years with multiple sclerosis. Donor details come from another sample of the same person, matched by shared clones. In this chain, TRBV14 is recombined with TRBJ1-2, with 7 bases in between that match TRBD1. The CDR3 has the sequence CASSPGQNYGYTF. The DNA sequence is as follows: TGTGCCAGCAGCCCGGGACAGAACTATGGCTACACCTTC.